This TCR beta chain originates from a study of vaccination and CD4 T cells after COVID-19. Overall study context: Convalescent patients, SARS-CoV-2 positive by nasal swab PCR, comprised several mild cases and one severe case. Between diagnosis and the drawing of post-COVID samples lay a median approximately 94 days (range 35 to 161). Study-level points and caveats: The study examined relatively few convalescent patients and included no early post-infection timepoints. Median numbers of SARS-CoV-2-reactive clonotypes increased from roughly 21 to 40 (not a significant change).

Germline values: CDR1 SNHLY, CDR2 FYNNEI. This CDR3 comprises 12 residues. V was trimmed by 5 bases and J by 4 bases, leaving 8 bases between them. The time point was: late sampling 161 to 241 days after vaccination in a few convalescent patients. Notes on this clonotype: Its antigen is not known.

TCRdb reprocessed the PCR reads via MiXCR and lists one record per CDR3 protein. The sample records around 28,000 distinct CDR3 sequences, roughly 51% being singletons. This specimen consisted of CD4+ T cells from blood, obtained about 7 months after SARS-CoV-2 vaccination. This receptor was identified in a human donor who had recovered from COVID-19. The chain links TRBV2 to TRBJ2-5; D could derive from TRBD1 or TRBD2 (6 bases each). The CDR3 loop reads CASSRGVETQYF. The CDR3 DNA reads TGTGCCAGCAGTAGGGGGGTAGAGACCCAGTACTTC.